The 7 T cell receptor beta chains below come from one sample, sequenced in a study of cytomegalovirus exposure and HLA in healthy donors. PCR employed 60 Vbeta and 13 Jbeta primers. The repertoire was sequenced with immunoSEQ multiplex PCR; TCRdb's copy has only in-frame clones and lacks some. The sample totals 220,000 or so clones. Sequencing used PBMCs. The receptors were sampled from a girl between 2 and 10 years old in good health and CMV-seropositive.

The chain combines TRBV7-9 with TRBJ2-3; 12 nucleotides match TRBD2. The CDR3 runs 18 residues. Germline trimming cut 3 bases from V and 3 bases from J; bases unmatched to any gene: 10. CDR1 and CDR2 (germline): SEHNR, FQNEAQ (reference sequence). The CDR3, as DNA: TGTGCCAGCAGCTTCGGGACTAGCGGGCGTAGACCGACAGATACGCAGTATTTT. Translated: CASSFGTSGRRPTDTQYF.

V usage is TRBV5-1 and J usage is TRBJ2-6; 9 bases are shared with TRBD2. The ends lost 0 bases at V and 0 bases at J; junction bases unmatched: 13. This CDR3 is 21 amino acids long. Germline CDR1 is SGHRS and CDR2 is YFSETQ. CDR3 bases: TGCGCCAGCAGCTTGGGGAGAGCTCCGGCTAGCGGGACCTCTGGGGCCAACGTCCTGACTTTC. Its protein product is CASSLGRAPASGTSGANVLTF.

The rearrangement joins TRBV7-9 to TRBJ1-1; 8 bases agree with TRBD1. Germline-derived CDR1 and CDR2 are SEHNR and FQNEAQ (reference sequence). This CDR3 comprises 15 residues. V lost 11 bases to trimming and J lost 2 bases; unmatched junction nucleotides: 13. The CDR3 region is CAGSVPGTGNTEAFF. CDR3 in DNA: TGTGCCGGTAGTGTACCCGGGACAGGCAACACTGAAGCTTTCTTT.

The chain links TRBV10-3 to TRBJ1-1; possible D gene TRBD1, 5 bases. Germline V gene lookup returns CDR1 ENHRY and CDR2 SYGVKD. V was clipped by 3 bases and J by 4 bases, with 9 bases between them. The CDR3 loop spans 13 amino acids. In DNA form, the CDR3 reads TGTGCCATCAGTGACGCCGGGGGCACTGAAGCTTTCTTT. Translated, it gives CAISDAGGTEAFF.

This CDR3 is CASSLGGALPYGYTF. Here the CDR3 DNA reads TGTGCCAGCAGTTTAGGGGGGGCGCTTCCCTATGGCTACACCTTC. The chain recombines TRBV28 with TRBJ1-2; weak D call: TRBD1 (6 bases). Germline CDR1 and CDR2: MDHEN and SYDVKM. The CDR3 covers 15 residues. V was shortened by 2 bases and J by 4 bases, with 14 bases between the two germline ends.

The rearrangement uses TRBV7-9 and TRBJ2-7, with a possible D match to TRBD2 (6 bases). Germline CDR1 SEHNR, CDR2 FQNEAQ (reference sequence). Trimming pared 7 bases from V and 5 bases from J, leaving 24 bases between. The CDR3 is 16 residues long. CDR3 sequence: CASTLSGGLIGDEQYF. Written as DNA, the CDR3 is TGTGCCAGCACCCTTTCTGGGGGACTCATCGGGGACGAGCAGTACTTC.

The rearrangement links TRBV18 to TRBJ1-4; possibly TRBD1 for D (6 bases). The CDR3 has 16 amino acids. V shed 3 bases and J shed 2 bases, with 13 bases lying between them. The germline gives CDR1 KGHSH, CDR2 LQKENI. The CDR3 nucleotides read TGTGCCAGCTCACCCGTTAAGGGACATACTAATGAAAAACTGTTTTTT. Protein: CASSPVKGHTNEKLFF.